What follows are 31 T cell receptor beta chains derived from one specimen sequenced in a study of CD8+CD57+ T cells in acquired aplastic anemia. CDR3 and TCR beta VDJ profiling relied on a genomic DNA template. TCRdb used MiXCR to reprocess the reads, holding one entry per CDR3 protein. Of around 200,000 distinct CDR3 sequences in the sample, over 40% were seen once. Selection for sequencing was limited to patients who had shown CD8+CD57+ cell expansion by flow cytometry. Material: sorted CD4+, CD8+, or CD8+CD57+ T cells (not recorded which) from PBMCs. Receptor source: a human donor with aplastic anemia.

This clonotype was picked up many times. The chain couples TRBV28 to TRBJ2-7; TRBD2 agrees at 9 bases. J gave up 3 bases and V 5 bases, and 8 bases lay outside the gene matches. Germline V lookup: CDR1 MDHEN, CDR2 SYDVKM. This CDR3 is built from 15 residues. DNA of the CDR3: TGTGCCAGCAGTCTCGCGGGACTAGCCCGCTACGAGCAGTACTTC. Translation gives CASSLAGLARYEQYF.

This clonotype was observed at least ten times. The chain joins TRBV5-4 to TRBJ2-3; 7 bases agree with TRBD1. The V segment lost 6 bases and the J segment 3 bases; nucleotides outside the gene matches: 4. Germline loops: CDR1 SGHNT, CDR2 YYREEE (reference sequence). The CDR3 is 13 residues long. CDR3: CASKDRETDTQYF. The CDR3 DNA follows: TGTGCCAGCAAAGACAGGGAAACAGATACGCAGTATTTT. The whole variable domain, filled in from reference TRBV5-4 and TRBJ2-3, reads ETGVTQSPTHLIKTRGQQVTLRCSSQSGHNTVSWYQQALGQGPQFIFQYYREEENGRGNFPPRFSGLQFPNYSSELNVNALELDDSALYLCASKDRETDTQYFGPGTRLTVL.

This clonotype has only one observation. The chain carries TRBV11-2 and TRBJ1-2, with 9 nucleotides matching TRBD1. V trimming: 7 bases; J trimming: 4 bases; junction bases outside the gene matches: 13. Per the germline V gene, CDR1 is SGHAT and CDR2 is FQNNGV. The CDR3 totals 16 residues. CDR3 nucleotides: TGTGCCAGCACCCCCGGGACAGGGTCCGGTTTCTATGGCTACACCTTC. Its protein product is CASTPGTGSGFYGYTF.

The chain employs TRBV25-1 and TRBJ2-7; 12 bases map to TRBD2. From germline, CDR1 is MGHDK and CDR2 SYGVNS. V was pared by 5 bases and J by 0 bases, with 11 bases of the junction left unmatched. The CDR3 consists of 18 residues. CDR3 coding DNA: TGTGCCAGCAGTTTTTTTCCTGGGACTAGCGGGTACTCCTACGAGCAGTACTTC. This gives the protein CASSFFPGTSGYSYEQYF.

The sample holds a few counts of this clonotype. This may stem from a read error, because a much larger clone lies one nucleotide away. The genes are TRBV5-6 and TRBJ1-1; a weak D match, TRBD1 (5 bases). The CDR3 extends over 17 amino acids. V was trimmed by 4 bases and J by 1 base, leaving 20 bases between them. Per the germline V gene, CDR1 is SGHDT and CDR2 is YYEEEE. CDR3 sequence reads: CASSPLGSGESNTEAFF. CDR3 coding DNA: TGTGCCAGCAGCCCGCTCGGATCGGGGGAGTCGAACACTGAAGCTTTCTTT.

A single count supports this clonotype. The CDR3 loop reads CASSASGQGNYGYTF. The CDR3 DNA is TGCGCCAGCAGCGCGTCGGGACAGGGGAACTATGGCTACACCTTC. The chain couples TRBV4-1 to TRBJ1-2, with 10 bases aligning to TRBD1. The CDR3 is 15 residues long. V gave up 5 bases and J gave up 2 bases; unmatched junction bases: 5. Germline CDR1 MGHRA, CDR2 YSYEKL.

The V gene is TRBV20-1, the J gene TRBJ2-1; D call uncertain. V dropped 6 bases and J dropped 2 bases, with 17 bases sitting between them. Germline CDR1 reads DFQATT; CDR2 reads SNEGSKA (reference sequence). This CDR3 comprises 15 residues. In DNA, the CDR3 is TGCAGTGCGCCCTACCTAGGCAGCCCCTACAATGAGCAGTTCTTC. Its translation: CSAPYLGSPYNEQFF.

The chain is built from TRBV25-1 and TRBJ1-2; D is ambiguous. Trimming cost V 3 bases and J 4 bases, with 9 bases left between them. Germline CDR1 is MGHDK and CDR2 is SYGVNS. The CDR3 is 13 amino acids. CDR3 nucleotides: TGTGCCAGCAGTGATTTGGCCGTCTATGGCTACACCTTC. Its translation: CASSDLAVYGYTF.

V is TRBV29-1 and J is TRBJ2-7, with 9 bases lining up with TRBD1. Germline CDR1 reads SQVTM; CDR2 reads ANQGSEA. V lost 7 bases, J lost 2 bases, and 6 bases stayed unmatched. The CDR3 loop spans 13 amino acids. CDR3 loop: CSAHRDRAYEQYF. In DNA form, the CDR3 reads TGCAGCGCTCACCGGGACAGGGCCTACGAGCAGTACTTC.

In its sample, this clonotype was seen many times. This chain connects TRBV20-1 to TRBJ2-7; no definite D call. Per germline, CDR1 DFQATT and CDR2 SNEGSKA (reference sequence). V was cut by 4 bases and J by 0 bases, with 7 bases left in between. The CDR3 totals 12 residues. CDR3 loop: CSAITGSYEQYF. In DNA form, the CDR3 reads TGCAGTGCTATCACTGGCTCCTACGAGCAGTACTTC.

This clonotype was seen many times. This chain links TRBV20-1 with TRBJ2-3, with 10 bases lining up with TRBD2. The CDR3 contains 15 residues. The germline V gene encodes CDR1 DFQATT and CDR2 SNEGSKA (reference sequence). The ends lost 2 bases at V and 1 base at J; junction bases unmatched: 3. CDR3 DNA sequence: TGCAGTGCTAGACCAAGCGGGAGGGGCACAGATACGCAGTATTTT. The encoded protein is CSARPSGRGTDTQYF.

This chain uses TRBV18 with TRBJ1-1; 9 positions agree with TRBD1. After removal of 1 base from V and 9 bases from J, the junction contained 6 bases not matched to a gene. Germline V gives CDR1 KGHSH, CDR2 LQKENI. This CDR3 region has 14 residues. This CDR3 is CASSPQTGGGKAFF. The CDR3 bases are TGTGCCAGCTCACCACAAACAGGGGGCGGTAAAGCTTTCTTT.

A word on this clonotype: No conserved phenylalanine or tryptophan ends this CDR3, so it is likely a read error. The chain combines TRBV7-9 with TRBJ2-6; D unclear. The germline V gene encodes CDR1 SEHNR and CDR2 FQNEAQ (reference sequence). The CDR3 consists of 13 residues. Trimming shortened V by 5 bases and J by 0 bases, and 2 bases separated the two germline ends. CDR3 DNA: TGTGCCAGCAGCAACTCTGGGGCCAACGTCCTGACTAGA. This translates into CASSNSGANVLTR.

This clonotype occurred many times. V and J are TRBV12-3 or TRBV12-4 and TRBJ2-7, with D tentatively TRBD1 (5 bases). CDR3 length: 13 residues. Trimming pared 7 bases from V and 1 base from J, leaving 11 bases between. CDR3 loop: CASTWQGSYEQYF. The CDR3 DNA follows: TGTGCCAGCACTTGGCAGGGTTCCTACGAGCAGTACTTC.

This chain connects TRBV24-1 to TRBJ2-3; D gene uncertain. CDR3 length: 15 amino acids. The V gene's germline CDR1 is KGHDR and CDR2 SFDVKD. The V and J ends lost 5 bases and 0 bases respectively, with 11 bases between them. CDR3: CATSVSPSSTDTQYF. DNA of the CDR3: TGTGCCACCAGTGTATCGCCCTCCAGCACAGATACGCAGTATTTT.

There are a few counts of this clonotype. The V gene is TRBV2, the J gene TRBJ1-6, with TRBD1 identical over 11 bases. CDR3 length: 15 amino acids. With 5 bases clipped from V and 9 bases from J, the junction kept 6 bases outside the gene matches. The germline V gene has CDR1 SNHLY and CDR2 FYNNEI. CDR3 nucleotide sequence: TGTGCCAGCAGTTACGGACAGGGGGCGACTTCACCCCTCCACTTT. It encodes CASSYGQGATSPLHF.

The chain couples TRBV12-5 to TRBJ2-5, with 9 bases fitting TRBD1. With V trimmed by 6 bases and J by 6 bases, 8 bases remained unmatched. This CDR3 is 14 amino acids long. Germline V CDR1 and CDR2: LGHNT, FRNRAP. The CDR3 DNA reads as TGTGCTAGTGGACATGGGACAGGGCGAAAGACCCAGTACTTC. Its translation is CASGHGTGRKTQYF. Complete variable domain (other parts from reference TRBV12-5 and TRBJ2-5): DARVTQTPRHKVTEMGQEVTMRCQPILGHNTVFWYRQTMMQGLELLAYFRNRAPLDDSGMPKDRFSAEMPDATLATLKIQPSEPRDSAVYFCASGHGTGRKTQYFGPGTRLLVL.

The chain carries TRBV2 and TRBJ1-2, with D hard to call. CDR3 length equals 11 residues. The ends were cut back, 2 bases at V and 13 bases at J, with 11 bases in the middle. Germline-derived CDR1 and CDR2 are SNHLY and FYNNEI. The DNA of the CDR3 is TGTGCCAGCAGTGAATCGGTGGCAGCCACCTTC. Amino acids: CASSESVAATF.

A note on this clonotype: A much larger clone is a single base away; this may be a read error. CDR3 in amino acids: CASTPSMGAEELFF. The CDR3, as DNA: TGCGCCAGCACCCCTTCCATGGGGGCCGAGGAGCTGTTTTTT. V and J are TRBV5-1 and TRBJ2-2; D is perhaps TRBD1 (6 bases). V lost 6 bases and J 10 bases, leaving 19 bases between the germline ends. CDR3 length: 14 residues. The germline CDR1 and CDR2 sequences are SGHRS and YFSETQ.

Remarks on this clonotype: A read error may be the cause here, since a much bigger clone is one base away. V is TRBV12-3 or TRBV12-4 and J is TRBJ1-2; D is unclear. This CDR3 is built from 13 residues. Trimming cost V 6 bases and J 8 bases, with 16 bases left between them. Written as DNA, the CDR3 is TGTGCCAGCAGCACTGGACTGATGGGAGGCTACACCTTC. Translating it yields CASSTGLMGGYTF.

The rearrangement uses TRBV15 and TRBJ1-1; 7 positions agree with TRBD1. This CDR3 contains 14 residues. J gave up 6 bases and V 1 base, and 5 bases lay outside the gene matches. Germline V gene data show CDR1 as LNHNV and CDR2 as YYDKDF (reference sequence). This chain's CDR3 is CATSRATGDPEAFF. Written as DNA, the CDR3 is TGTGCCACCAGCAGAGCAACAGGGGACCCTGAAGCTTTCTTT.

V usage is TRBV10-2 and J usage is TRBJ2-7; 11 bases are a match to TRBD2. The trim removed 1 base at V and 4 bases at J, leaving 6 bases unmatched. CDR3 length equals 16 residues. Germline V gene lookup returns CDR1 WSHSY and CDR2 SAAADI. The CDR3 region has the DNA TGCGCCAGCAGTGAGTACTTAGCGGGAGGGCAGTACGAGCAGTACTTC. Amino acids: CASSEYLAGGQYEQYF.

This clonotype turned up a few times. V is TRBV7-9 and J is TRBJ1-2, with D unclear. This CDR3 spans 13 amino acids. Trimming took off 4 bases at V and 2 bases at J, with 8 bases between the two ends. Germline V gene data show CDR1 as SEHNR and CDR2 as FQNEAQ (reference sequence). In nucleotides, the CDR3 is TGTGCCAGCAGCTACGACACCAACTATGGCTACACCTTC. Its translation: CASSYDTNYGYTF.

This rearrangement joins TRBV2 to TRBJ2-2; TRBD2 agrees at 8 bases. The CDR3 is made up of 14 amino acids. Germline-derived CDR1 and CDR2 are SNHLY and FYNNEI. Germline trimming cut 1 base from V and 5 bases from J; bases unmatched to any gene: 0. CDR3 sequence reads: CASSEERETGELFF. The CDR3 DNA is TGTGCCAGCAGTGAAGAGCGGGAGACCGGGGAGCTGTTTTTT.

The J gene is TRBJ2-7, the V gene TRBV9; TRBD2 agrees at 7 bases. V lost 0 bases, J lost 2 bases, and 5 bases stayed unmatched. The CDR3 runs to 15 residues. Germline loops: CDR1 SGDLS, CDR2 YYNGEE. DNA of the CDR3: TGTGCCAGCAGCGTAGAACCTAGCGGAGCCTACGAGCAGTACTTC. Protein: CASSVEPSGAYEQYF.

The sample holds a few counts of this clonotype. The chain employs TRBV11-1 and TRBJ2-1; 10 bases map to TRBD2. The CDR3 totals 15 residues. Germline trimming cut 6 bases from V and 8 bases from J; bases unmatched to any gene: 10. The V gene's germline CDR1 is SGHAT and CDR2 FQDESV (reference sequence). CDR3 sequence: CASRAPSGSIDEQFF. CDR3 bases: TGTGCCAGCAGAGCCCCTAGCGGGAGTATAGATGAGCAGTTCTTC. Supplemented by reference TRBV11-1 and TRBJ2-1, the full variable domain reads EAEVAQSPRYKITEKSQAVAFWCDPISGHATLYWYRQILGQGPELLVQFQDESVVDDSQLPKDRFSAERLKGVDSTLKIQPAELGDSAMYLCASRAPSGSIDEQFFGPGTRLTVL.

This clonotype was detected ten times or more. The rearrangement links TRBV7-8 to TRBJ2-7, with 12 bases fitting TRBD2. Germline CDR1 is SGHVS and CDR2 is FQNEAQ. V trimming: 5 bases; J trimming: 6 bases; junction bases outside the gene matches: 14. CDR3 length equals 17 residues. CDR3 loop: CASSPMTSGGHGGEQYF. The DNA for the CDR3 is TGTGCCAGCAGCCCTATGACTAGCGGGGGCCATGGGGGCGAGCAGTACTTC.

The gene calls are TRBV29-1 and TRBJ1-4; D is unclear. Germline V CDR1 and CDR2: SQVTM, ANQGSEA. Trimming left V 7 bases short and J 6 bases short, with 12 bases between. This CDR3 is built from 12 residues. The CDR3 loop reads CSARDQDEKLFF. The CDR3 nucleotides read TGCAGCGCGAGGGATCAGGATGAAAAACTGTTTTTT.

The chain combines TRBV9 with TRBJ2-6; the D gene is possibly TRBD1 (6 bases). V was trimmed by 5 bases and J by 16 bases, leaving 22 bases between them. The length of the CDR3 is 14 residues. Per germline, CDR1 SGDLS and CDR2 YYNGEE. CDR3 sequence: CASSLRGSAGELTF. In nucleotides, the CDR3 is TGTGCCAGCAGTTTAAGGGGGAGCGCCGGGGAGCTGACTTTC.

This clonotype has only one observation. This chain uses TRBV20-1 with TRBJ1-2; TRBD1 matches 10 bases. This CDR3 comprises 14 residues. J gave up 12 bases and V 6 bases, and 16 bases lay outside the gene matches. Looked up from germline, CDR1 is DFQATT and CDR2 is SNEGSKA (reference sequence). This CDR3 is CSALPPIGTGDHTF. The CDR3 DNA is TGCAGTGCACTTCCGCCCATCGGGACAGGGGACCACACCTTC.

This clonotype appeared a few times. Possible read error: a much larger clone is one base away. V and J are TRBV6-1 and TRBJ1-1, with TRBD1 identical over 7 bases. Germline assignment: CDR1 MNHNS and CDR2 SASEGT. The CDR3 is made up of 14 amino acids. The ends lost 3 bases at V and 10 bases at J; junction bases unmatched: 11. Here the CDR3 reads CASSESTDRTLAFF. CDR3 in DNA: TGTGCCAGCAGTGAGAGCACGGACAGGACCTTAGCTTTCTTT.